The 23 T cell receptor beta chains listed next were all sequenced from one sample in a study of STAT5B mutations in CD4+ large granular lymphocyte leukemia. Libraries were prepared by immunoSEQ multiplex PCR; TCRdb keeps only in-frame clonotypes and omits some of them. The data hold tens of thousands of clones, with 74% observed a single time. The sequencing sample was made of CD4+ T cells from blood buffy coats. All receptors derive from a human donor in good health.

The chain's CDR3 is CASSATSGSSGELFF. CDR3 sequence (DNA): TGCGCCAGCAGTGCGACTAGCGGGAGCTCCGGGGAGCTGTTTTTT. This chain connects TRBV10-1 to TRBJ2-2; 12 nucleotides align to TRBD2. CDR3 length equals 15 residues. J gave up 6 bases and V 4 bases, and 3 bases lay outside the gene matches. Germline assignment: CDR1 WNHNN and CDR2 SYGVQD (reference sequence).

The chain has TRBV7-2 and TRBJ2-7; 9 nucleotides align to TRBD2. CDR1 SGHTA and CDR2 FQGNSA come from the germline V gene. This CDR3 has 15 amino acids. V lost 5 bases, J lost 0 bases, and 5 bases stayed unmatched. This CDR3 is CASSMIAGASYEQYV. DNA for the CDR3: TGTGCCAGCAGCATGATAGCGGGGGCCTCCTACGAGCAGTACGTC.

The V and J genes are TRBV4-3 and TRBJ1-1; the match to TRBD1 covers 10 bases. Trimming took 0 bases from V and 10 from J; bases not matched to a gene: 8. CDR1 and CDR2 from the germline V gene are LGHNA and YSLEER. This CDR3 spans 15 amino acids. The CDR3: CASSQDHRDRGIAFF. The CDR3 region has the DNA TGCGCCAGCAGCCAAGATCACCGGGACAGGGGTATAGCTTTCTTT.

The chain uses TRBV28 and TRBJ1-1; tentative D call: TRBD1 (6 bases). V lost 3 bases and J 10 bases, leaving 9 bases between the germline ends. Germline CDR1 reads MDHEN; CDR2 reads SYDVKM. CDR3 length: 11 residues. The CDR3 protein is CASSLGGAAFF. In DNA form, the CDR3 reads TGTGCCAGCAGTTTGGGGGGGGCAGCTTTCTTT.

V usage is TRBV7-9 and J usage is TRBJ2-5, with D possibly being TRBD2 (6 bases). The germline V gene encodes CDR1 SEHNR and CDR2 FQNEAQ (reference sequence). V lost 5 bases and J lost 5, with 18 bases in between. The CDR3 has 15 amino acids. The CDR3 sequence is CASSLAGTRSETQYF. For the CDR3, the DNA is TGTGCCAGCAGCCTGGCGGGGACCCGCTCGGAGACCCAGTACTTC.

In DNA form, the CDR3 reads TGTGCCAGCAGCTCCCACGCAGGAGAAAGAAATTCACCCCTCCACTTT. Amino acid sequence: CASSSHAGERNSPLHF. V usage is TRBV21-1 and J usage is TRBJ1-6. TRBV21-1 is a pseudogene locus. CDR3 length equals 16 residues.

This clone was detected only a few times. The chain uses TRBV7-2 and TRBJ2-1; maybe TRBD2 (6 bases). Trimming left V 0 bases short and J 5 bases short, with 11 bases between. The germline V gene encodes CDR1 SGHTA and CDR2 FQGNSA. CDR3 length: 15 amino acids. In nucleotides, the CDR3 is TGTGCCAGCAGCTTAGCAGGACTAAGCAACAATGAGCAGTTCTTC. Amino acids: CASSLAGLSNNEQFF.

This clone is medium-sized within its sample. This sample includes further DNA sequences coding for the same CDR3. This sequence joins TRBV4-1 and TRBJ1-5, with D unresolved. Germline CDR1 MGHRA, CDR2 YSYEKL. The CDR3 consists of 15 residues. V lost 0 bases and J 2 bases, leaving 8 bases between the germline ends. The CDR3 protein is CASSQEVAGNQPQHF. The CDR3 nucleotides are TGCGCCAGCAGCCAAGAAGTGGCAGGCAATCAGCCCCAGCATTTT.

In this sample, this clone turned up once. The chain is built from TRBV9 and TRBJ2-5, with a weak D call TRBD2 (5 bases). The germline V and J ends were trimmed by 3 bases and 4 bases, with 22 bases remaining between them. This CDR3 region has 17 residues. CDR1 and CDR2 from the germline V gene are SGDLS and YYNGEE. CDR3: CASSARTSESAGETQYF. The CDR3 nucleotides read TGTGCCAGCAGCGCGCGGACGTCTGAAAGCGCGGGAGAGACCCAGTACTTC.

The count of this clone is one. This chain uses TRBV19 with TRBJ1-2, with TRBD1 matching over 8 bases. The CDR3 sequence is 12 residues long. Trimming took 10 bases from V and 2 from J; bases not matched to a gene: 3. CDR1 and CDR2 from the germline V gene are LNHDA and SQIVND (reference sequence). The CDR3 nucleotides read TGTGCCACCAGGACAGGGAACTATGGCTACACCTTC. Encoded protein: CATRTGNYGYTF. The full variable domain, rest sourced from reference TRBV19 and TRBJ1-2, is DGGITQSPKYLFRKEGQNVTLSCEQNLNHDAMYWYRQDPGQGLRLIYYSQIVNDFQKGDIAEGYSVSREKKESFPLTVTSAQKNPTAFYLCATRTGNYGYTFGSGTRLTVV.

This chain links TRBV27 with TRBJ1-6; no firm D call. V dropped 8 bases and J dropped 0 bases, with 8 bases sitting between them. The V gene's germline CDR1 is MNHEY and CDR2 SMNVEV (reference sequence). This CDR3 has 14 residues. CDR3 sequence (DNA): TGTGCCAGCGGCCTGAGCTCCTATAATTCACCCCTCCACTTT. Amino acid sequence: CASGLSSYNSPLHF.

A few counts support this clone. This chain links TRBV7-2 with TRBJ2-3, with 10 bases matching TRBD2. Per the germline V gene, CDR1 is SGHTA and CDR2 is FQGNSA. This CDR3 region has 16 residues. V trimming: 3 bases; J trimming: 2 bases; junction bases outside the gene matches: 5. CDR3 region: CASSFLSGGNTDTQYF. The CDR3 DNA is TGTGCCAGCAGCTTCCTTAGCGGGGGGAACACAGATACGCAGTATTTT.

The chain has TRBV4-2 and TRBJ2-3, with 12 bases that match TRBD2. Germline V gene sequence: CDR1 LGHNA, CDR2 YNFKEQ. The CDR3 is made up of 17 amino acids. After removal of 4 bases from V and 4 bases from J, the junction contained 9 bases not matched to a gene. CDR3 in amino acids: CASSPTSGSGSADTQYF. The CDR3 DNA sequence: TGTGCCAGCAGCCCGACTAGCGGGAGTGGGAGTGCAGATACGCAGTATTTT.

CDR3 nucleotide sequence: TGCGCCAGCAAAGTTACTACGAACACCGGGGAGCTGTTTTTT. Protein sequence: CASKVTTNTGELFF. The chain links TRBV5-1 to TRBJ2-2, with D unresolved. The CDR3 length is 14 residues. Germline V CDR1 and CDR2: SGHRS, YFSETQ. With 6 bases removed from V and 0 bases from J, the gap between germline ends came to 9 bases.

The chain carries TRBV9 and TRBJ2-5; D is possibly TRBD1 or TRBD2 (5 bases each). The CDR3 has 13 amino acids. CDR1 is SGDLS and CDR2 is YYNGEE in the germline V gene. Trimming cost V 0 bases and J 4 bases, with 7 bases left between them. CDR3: CASSVGGVETQYF. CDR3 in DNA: TGTGCCAGCAGCGTAGGAGGGGTAGAGACCCAGTACTTC.

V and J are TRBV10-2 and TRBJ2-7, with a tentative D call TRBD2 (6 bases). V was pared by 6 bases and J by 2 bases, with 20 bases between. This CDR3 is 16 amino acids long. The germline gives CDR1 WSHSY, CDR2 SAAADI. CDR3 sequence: CASRNSPGTGTYEQYV. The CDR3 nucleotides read TGCGCCAGCAGGAACAGCCCTGGGACTGGTACCTACGAGCAGTACGTC.

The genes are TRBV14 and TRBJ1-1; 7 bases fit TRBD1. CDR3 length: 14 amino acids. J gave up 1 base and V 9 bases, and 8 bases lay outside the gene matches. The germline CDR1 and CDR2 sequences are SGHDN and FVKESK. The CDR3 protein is CASTQHRGNTEAFF. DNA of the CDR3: TGTGCCAGTACACAACACAGGGGGAACACTGAAGCTTTCTTT.

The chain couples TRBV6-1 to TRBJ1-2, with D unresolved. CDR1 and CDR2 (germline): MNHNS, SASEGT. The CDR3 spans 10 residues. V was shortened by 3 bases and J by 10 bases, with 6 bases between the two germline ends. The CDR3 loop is CASSDYLYTF. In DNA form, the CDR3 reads TGTGCCAGCAGTGATTACCTCTACACCTTC.

CDR3 amino acids: CASSPRYSTDTQYF. The CDR3, as DNA: TGTGCCAGCAGCCCACGATACAGCACAGATACGCAGTATTTT. The chain joins TRBV7-2 to TRBJ2-3; D is unclear. Germline CDR1 and CDR2: SGHTA and FQGNSA. The CDR3 contains 14 residues. Trimming removed 5 bases from V and 0 bases from J, with 9 bases in between.

The DNA for the CDR3 is TGTGCCAGCAGAAGACAGGCGAACTATGGCTACACCTTC. It translates to CASRRQANYGYTF. This chain uses TRBV6-5 with TRBJ1-2, with D maybe TRBD1 (6 bases). The CDR3 has 13 amino acids. V lost 6 bases to trimming and J lost 2 bases, with 10 bases between them. The germline V gene encodes CDR1 MNHEY and CDR2 SVGAGI.

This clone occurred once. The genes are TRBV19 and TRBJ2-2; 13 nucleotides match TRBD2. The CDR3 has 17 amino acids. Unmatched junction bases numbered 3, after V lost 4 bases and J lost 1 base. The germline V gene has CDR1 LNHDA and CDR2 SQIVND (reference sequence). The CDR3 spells CASSKLAGGRNTGELFF. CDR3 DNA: TGTGCCAGTAGTAAACTAGCGGGAGGGAGGAACACCGGGGAGCTGTTTTTT.

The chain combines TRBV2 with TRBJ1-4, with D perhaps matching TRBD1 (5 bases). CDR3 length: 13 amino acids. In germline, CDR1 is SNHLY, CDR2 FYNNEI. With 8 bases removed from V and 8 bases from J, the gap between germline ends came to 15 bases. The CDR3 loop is CASGLGVEEKLFF. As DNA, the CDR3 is TGTGCCAGCGGACTGGGGGTGGAAGAAAAACTGTTTTTT.

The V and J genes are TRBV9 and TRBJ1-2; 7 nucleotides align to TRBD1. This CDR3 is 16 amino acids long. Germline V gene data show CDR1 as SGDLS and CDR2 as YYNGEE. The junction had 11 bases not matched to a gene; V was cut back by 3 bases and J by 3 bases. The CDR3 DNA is TGTGCCAGCAGCGGATCCGGGACAGAAGGGTACTATGGCTACACCTTC. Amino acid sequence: CASSGSGTEGYYGYTF.